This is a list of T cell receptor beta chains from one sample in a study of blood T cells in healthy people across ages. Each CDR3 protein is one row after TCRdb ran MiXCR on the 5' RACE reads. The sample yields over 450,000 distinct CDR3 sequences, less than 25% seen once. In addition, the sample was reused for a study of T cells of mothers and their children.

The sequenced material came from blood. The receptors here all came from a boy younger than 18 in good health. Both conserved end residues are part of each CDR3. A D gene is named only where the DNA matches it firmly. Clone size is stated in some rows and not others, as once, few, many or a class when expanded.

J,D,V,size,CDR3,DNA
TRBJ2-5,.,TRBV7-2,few,CASSLTPMETQYF,TGTGCCAGCAGCTTGACCCCAATGGAGACCCAGTACTTC
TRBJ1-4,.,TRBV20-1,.,CSAPWTTNEKLFF,TGCAGTGCCCCGTGGACAACTAATGAAAAACTGTTTTTT
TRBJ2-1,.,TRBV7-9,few,CASRPTTESSYNEQFF,TGTGCCAGCAGGCCTACCACAGAGAGCTCCTACAATGAGCAGTTCTTC
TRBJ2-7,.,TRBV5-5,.,CASSLGQVDYEQYF,TGTGCCAGCAGCTTGGGACAGGTTGACTACGAGCAGTACTTC
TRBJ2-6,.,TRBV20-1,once,CSARAVTHSGANVLTF,TGCAGTGCTAGGGCTGTGACTCACTCTGGGGCCAACGTCCTGACTTTC
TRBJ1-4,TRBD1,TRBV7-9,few,CASSPRQGADEKLFF,TGTGCCAGCAGCCCGAGACAGGGGGCGGATGAAAAACTGTTTTTT
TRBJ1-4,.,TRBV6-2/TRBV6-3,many,CASSYRTPNEKLFF,TGTGCCAGCAGTTACCGGACACCTAATGAAAAACTGTTTTTT
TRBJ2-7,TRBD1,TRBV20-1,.,CSARMTGVGFVEQYF,TGCAGTGCTCGGATGACAGGGGTGGGATTTGTCGAGCAGTACTTC
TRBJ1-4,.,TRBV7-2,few,CASSLSGAEKLFF,TGTGCCAGCAGCTTATCAGGGGCCGAAAAACTGTTTTTT
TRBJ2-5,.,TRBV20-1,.,CSARDPQGRGGKETQYF,TGCAGTGCTAGAGATCCCCAGGGCAGGGGAGGTAAAGAGACCCAGTACTTC
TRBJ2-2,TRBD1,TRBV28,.,CASSRAGTGGNTGELFF,TGTGCCAGCAGTCGTGCCGGGACAGGGGGCAACACCGGGGAGCTGTTTTTT
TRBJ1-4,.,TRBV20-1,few,CSAEPGQREKLFF,TGCAGTGCAGAGCCGGGACAACGGGAAAAACTGTTTTTT
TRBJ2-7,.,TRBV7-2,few,CASSSHWTNPLEQYF,TGTGCCAGCAGCTCCCACTGGACAAATCCACTCGAGCAGTACTTC
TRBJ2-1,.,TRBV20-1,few,CSATPLAASYNEQFF,TGCAGTGCTACTCCTCTGGCGGCCTCCTACAATGAGCAGTTCTTC
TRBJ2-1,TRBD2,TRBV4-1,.,CASSQDSGSRYNEQFF,TGCGCCAGCAGCCAAGATAGCGGGAGTAGGTACAATGAGCAGTTCTTC
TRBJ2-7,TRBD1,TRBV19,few,CASSPAGTGNYEQYF,TGTGCCAGTAGTCCGGCCGGGACAGGGAACTACGAGCAGTACTTC
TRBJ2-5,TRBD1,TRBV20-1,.,CSARDMTGEETQYF,TGCAGTGCTAGAGATATGACAGGGGAAGAGACCCAGTACTTC
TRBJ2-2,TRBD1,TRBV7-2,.,CASSLASGGRDTGELFF,TGTGCCAGCAGCTTAGCGTCAGGGGGCCGGGACACCGGGGAGCTGTTTTTT
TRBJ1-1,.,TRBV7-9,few,CASRAGYNTEAFF,TGTGCCAGCAGGGCCGGATATAACACTGAAGCTTTCTTT
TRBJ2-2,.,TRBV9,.,CARRRQHFTGELFF,TGTGCCCGCAGAAGACAGCACTTCACCGGGGAGCTGTTTTTT
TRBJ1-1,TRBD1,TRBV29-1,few,CSAQQGQNTEAFF,TGCAGCGCCCAACAGGGGCAGAACACTGAAGCTTTCTTT
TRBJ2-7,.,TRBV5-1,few,CASSLGDLLLSSYEQYF,TGCGCCAGCAGCTTGGGGGACTTACTTTTAAGCTCCTACGAGCAGTACTTC
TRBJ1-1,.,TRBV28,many,CASSLGLSEAFF,TGTGCCAGCAGCCTAGGACTCTCTGAAGCTTTCTTT
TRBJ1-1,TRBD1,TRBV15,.,CATSRTGDTEAFF,TGTGCCACCAGCAGGACAGGGGACACTGAAGCTTTCTTT
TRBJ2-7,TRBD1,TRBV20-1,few,CSARDLGQGYSSYEQYF,TGCAGTGCTAGAGATCTGGGACAGGGATATAGCTCCTACGAGCAGTACTTC
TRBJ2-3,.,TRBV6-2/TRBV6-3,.,CASSLTGFTQYF,TGTGCCAGCAGTCTGACAGGATTTACGCAGTATTTT
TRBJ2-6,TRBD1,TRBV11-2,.,CASSSPGQGKGANVLTF,TGTGCCAGCAGCTCGCCGGGACAGGGGAAAGGGGCCAACGTCCTGACTTTC
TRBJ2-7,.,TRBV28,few,CASSLVVAAYEQYF,TGTGCCAGCAGTTTAGTGGTAGCGGCCTACGAGCAGTACTTC
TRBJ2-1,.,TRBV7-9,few,CASSPPIDGIRTEQFF,TGTGCCAGCAGCCCCCCGATCGACGGGATTCGTACTGAGCAGTTCTTC
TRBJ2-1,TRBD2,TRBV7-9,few,CASSLGIIAGGLLEQFF,TGTGCCAGCAGCTTAGGGATTATAGCGGGAGGTCTACTTGAGCAGTTCTTC
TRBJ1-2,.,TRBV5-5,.,CASAPPGNYGYTF,TGTGCCAGCGCTCCCCCAGGGAACTATGGCTACACCTTC
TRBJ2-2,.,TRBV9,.,CASSSQGRAGELFF,TGTGCCAGCAGCTCCCAAGGGCGGGCCGGGGAGCTGTTTTTT
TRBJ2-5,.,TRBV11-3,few,CASSLGGGTTETQYF,TGTGCCAGCAGCTTAGGTGGGGGAACTACAGAGACCCAGTACTTC
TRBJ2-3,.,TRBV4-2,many,CASSQAGMPDTQYF,TGTGCCAGCAGCCAAGCAGGGATGCCAGATACGCAGTATTTT
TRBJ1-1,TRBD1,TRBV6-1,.,CASSEGRGRAEAFF,TGTGCCAGCAGTGAAGGCAGGGGGCGGGCTGAAGCTTTCTTT
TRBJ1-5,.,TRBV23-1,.,CASIRTVYNQPQHF,TGCGCCAGTATTCGGACAGTCTACAATCAGCCCCAGCATTTT
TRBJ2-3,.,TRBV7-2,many,CASSLSRTDTQYF,TGTGCCAGCAGCTTATCCAGGACAGATACGCAGTATTTT
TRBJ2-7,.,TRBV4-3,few,CASSYHFPGHCEQYF,TGCGCCAGCAGCTACCACTTCCCCGGACACTGCGAGCAGTACTTC
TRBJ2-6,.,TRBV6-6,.,CASSYPKSSGANVLTF,TGTGCCAGCAGTTACCCGAAGAGCTCTGGGGCCAACGTCCTGACTTTC
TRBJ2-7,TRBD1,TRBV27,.,CASSARDRVYEQYF,TGTGCCAGCAGTGCCCGGGACAGGGTCTACGAGCAGTACTTC
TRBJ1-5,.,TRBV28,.,CASSFLTGGWSNQPQHF,TGTGCCAGCAGTTTCTTGACAGGAGGGTGGAGCAATCAGCCCCAGCATTTT
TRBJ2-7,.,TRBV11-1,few,CASSLARGRSTSYEQYF,TGTGCCAGCAGCTTAGCGCGGGGCAGAAGTACTTCCTACGAGCAGTACTTC
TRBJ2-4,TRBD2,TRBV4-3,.,CASSQGVVRSGRGDIQYF,TGCGCCAGCAGCCAAGGAGTCGTTCGTAGCGGGAGAGGTGACATTCAGTACTTC
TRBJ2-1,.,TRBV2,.,CASSEEASRLGEQFF,TGTGCCAGCAGTGAAGAGGCTAGCCGGCTGGGCGAGCAGTTCTTC
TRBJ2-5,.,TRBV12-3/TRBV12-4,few,CASSSVGNMYQETQYF,TGTGCCAGCAGTTCAGTGGGGAATATGTACCAAGAGACCCAGTACTTC
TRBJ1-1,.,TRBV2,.,CASSGLVGGTEAFF,TGTGCCAGCAGTGGGCTAGTAGGGGGAACTGAAGCTTTCTTT
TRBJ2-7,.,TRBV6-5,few,CASTKIGSYEQYF,TGTGCCAGCACCAAAATCGGCTCCTACGAGCAGTACTTC
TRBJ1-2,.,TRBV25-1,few,CASSGANYGYTF,TGTGCCAGTTCCGGGGCTAACTATGGCTACACCTTC
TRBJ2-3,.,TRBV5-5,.,CASSLRGSADTQYF,TGTGCCAGCAGCTTGCGGGGATCCGCAGATACGCAGTATTTT
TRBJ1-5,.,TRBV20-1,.,CSAYNWVQGPLGNQPQHF,TGCAGTGCCTACAATTGGGTCCAGGGGCCGTTGGGCAATCAGCCCCAGCATTTT
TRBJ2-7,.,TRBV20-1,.,CSARDSSGIVSYEQYF,TGCAGTGCTAGAGATTCATCAGGGATAGTGTCCTACGAGCAGTACTTC
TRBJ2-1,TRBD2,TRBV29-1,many,CSVEPTSPSGSNNEQFF,TGCAGCGTTGAACCCACCTCCCCAAGCGGGAGTAATAATGAGCAGTTCTTC
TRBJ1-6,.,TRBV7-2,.,CASRPRVSYNSPLHF,TGTGCCAGCAGGCCTAGGGTCTCCTATAATTCACCCCTCCACTTT